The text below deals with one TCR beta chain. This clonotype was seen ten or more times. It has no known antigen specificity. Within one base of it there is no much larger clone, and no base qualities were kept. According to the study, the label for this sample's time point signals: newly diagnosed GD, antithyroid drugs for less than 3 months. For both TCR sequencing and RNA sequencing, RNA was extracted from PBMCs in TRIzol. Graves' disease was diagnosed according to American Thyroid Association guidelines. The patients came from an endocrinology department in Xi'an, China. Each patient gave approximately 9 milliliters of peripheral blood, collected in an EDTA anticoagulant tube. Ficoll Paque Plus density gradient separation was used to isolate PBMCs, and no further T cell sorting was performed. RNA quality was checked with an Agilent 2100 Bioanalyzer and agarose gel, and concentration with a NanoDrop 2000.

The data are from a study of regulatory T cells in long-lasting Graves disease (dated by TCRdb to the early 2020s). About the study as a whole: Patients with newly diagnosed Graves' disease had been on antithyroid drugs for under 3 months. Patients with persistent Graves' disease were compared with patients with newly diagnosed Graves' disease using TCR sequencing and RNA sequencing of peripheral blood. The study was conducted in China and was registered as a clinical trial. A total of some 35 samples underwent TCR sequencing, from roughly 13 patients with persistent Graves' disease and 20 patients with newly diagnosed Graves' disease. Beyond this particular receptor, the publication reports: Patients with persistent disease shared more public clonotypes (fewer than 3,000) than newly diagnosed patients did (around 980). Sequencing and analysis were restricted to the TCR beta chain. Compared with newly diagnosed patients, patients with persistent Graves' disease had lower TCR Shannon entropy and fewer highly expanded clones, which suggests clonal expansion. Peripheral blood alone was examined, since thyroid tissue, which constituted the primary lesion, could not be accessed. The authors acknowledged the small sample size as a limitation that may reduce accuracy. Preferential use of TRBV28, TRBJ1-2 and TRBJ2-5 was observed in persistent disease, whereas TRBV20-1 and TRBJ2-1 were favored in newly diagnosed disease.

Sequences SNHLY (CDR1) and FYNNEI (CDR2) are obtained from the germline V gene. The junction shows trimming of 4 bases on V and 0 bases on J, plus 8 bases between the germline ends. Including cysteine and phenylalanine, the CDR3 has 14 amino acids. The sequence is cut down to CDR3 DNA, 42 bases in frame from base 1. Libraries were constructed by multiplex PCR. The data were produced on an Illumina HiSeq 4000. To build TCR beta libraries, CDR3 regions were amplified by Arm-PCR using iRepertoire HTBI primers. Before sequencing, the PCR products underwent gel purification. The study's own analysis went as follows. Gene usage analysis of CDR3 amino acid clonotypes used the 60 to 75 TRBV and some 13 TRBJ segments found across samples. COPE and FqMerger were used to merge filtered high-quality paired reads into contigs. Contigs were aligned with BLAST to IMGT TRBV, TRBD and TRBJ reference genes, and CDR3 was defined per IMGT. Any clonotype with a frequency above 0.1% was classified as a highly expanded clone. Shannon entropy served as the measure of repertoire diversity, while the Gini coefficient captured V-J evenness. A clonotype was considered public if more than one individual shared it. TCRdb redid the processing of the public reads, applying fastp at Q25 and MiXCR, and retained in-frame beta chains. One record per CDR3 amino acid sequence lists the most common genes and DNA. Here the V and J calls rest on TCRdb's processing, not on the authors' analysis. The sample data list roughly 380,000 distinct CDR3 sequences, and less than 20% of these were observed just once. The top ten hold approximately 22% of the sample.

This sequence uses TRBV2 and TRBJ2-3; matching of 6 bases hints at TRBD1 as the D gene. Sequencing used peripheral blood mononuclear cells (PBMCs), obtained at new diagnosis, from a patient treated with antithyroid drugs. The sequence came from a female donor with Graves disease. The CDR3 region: CASSADSSTDTQYF. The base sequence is TGTGCCAGCAGTGCGGACAGCAGCACAGATACGCAGTATTTT.